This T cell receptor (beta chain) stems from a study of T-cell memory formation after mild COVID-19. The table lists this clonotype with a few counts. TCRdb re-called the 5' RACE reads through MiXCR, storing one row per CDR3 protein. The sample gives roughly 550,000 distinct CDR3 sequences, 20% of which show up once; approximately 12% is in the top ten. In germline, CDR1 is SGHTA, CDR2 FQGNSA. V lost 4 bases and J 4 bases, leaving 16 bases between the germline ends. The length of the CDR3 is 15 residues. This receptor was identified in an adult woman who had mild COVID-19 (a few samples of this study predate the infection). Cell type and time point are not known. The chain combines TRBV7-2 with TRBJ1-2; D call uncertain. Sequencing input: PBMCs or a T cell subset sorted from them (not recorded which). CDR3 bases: TGTGCCAGCAGCTCGCTAATTGAACTGGGCTATGGCTACACCTTC. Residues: CASSSLIELGYGYTF.